The TCR beta chain described here comes from a study of T cell responses to AZD1222 COVID-19 vaccine. Data came from immunoSEQ multiplex PCR; TCRdb stores just in-frame clones and leaves some out. The data show some 100,000 clones, around nine tenths seen once. V shed 7 bases and J 12 bases; nucleotides not matched to a gene: 9. The V gene's germline CDR1 is KGHDR and CDR2 SFDVKD. This CDR3 is 12 amino acids long. This chain joins TRBV24-1 and TRBJ2-7, with 9 bases fitting TRBD2. The source material was peripheral blood, sampled on day 0 of AZD1222 vaccination. The receptor was derived from an adult in good health. The CDR3 coding sequence is TGTGCCACCAGAGATGTCTTGGGACTAGCGTACTTC. It specifies CATRDVLGLAYF.